The clone carrying this TCR beta chain was picked up one time. No antigen is known for it. The sample belongs to a study of shared clonotypes between healthy human individuals. Regarding the study as a whole: Sorted-subset samples were not fully sequenced, rarefaction indicated.

Libraries were prepared by immunoSEQ multiplex PCR; TCRdb keeps only in-frame clonotypes and omits some of them. This sample has just over 2,000,000 clones, with roughly 94% found just once. The ends lost 5 bases at V and 2 bases at J; junction bases unmatched: 10. Germline CDR1 is SGHTA and CDR2 is FQGNSA. This CDR3 contains 19 residues. What was sequenced was naive CD4+ T cells sorted from blood. Described subset: CD45RA+ positively selected. The rearrangement uses TRBV7-2 and TRBJ2-2; 14 nucleotides line up with TRBD2. The TCR was taken from a man between 18 and 29 years old in good health. The DNA for the CDR3 is TGTGCCAGCAGCCTCTTCGGGACTAGCGGGAGTTTTAACACCGGGGAGCTGTTTTTT. Its protein product is CASSLFGTSGSFNTGELFF.